This entry lists 11 T cell receptor beta chains sequenced from one sample in a study of CD8+ T cells in alopecia areata. Stated treatment: oral pan-JAK inhibitor, 5-10 mg twice daily. In each case, RNA was isolated and then reverse transcribed into cDNA as the sequencing template. This table comes from immunoSEQ multiplex PCR, and its TCRdb copy is limited to in-frame clones, with some not included. The sample lists about 110,000 clones; roughly three fifths were seen once. Source: CD4+ T cells sorted from blood, taken at week 24, from a patient treated with tofacitinib. These receptors were obtained from a human donor with alopecia areata.

The rearrangement links TRBV2 to TRBJ2-3; no reliable D call. The V and J ends lost 10 bases and 9 bases respectively, with 17 bases between them. The CDR3 loop spans 12 amino acids. Germline V gene lookup returns CDR1 SNHLY and CDR2 FYNNEI. CDR3 loop: CATSILEDTQYF. The CDR3 nucleotides read TGTGCCACCTCGATACTTGAGGACACGCAGTATTTT. The full variable domain, with the rest looked up from reference TRBV2 and TRBJ2-3, is EPEVTQTPSHQVTQMGQEVILRCVPISNHLYFYWYRQILGQKVEFLVSFYNNEISEKSEIFDDQFSVERPDGSNFTLKIRSTKLEDSAMYFCATSILEDTQYFGPGTRLTVL.

V is TRBV5-1 and J is TRBJ2-5; tentatively, D is TRBD2 (6 bases). Germline V gives CDR1 SGHRS, CDR2 YFSETQ. This CDR3 is 14 amino acids long. Trimming shortened V by 4 bases and J by 4 bases, and 14 bases separated the two germline ends. The CDR3 sequence: CASSERPAGETQYF. DNA of the CDR3: TGCGCCAGCAGCGAGCGACCAGCGGGAGAGACCCAGTACTTC.

This chain links TRBV4-3 with TRBJ1-6; no clear D. From germline, CDR1 is LGHNA and CDR2 YSLEER. The CDR3 sequence is 14 residues long. V lost 0 bases and J 11 bases, leaving 11 bases between the germline ends. The CDR3 coding sequence is TGCGCCAGCAGCCAAGATCTGCAGGACCCACCCCTCCACTTT. It translates to CASSQDLQDPPLHF.

The V gene is TRBV18, the J gene TRBJ2-2; unclear D gene. This CDR3 comprises 16 residues. Germline CDR1 KGHSH, CDR2 LQKENI. V shed 3 bases and J shed 4 bases, with 15 bases lying between them. CDR3 sequence: CASSPPGLTRTGELFF. CDR3 in DNA: TGTGCCAGCTCACCTCCGGGTCTAACCCGCACCGGGGAGCTGTTTTTT.

A few counts support this clone. J is TRBJ2-1 and V is TRBV5-1, with a tentative D call TRBD1 (7 bases). V was trimmed by 6 bases and J by 7 bases, leaving 29 bases between them. Germline values: CDR1 SGHRS, CDR2 YFSETQ. This CDR3 is built from 18 residues. For the CDR3, the DNA is TGCGCCAGCACCCAACCGGTGGGCGGGACAGCGCAGAGGAATGAGCAGTTCTTC. Translated: CASTQPVGGTAQRNEQFF.

The chain employs TRBV2 and TRBJ2-5, with 10 bases that match TRBD2. There are 14 residues in the CDR3. With 5 bases clipped from V and 5 bases from J, the junction kept 5 bases outside the gene matches. The germline V gene encodes CDR1 SNHLY and CDR2 FYNNEI. The CDR3 sequence is CASSWGLASETQYF. The CDR3 region has the DNA TGTGCCAGCAGTTGGGGACTAGCGTCGGAGACCCAGTACTTC.

J is TRBJ2-6 and V is TRBV9; D assignment may be TRBD1 or TRBD2 (6 bases each). The CDR3 spans 17 residues. Looked up from germline, CDR1 is SGDLS and CDR2 is YYNGEE. Trimming took 4 bases from V and 4 from J, leaving 18 bases between them. CDR3: CASSPGRGREGANVLTF. DNA of the CDR3: TGTGCCAGCAGCCCCGGCAGGGGACGGGAGGGGGCCAACGTCCTGACTTTC.

The gene calls are TRBV30 and TRBJ2-7; D gene unclear. Trimming took off 4 bases at V and 9 bases at J, with 10 bases between the two ends. CDR1 is GTSNPN, CDR2 SVGIG, per germline (reference sequence). This CDR3 is built from 10 residues. As DNA, the CDR3 is TGTGCCTGGAAGCAGGAACGGCAGTACTTC. Translating it yields CAWKQERQYF.

The chain combines TRBV7-2 with TRBJ2-3; D not resolved. Germline-derived CDR1 and CDR2 are SGHTA and FQGNSA. Trimming left V 1 base short and J 6 bases short, with 14 bases between. The CDR3 has 15 amino acids. CDR3 in DNA: TGTGCCAGCAGCTTAGGGGATACTCTATGGGATACGCAGTATTTT. Amino acid sequence: CASSLGDTLWDTQYF.

The chain combines TRBV4-3 with TRBJ2-5; 8 nucleotides line up with TRBD2. CDR1 is LGHNA and CDR2 is YSLEER in the germline V gene. CDR3 size: 11 residues. V shed 10 bases and J 3 bases; nucleotides not matched to a gene: 1. This chain's CDR3 is CAISGEETQYF. The CDR3 bases are TGCGCCATTAGCGGGGAAGAGACCCAGTACTTC.

This chain links TRBV7-9 with TRBJ2-7, with 7 bases that match TRBD1. Germline lookup yields CDR1 SEHNR and CDR2 FQNEAQ (reference sequence). CDR3 size: 13 residues. Unmatched junction bases numbered 6, after V lost 8 bases and J lost 2 bases. The CDR3 protein is CASGSGTAYEQYF. CDR3 DNA sequence: TGTGCCAGCGGATCCGGGACAGCCTACGAGCAGTACTTC.